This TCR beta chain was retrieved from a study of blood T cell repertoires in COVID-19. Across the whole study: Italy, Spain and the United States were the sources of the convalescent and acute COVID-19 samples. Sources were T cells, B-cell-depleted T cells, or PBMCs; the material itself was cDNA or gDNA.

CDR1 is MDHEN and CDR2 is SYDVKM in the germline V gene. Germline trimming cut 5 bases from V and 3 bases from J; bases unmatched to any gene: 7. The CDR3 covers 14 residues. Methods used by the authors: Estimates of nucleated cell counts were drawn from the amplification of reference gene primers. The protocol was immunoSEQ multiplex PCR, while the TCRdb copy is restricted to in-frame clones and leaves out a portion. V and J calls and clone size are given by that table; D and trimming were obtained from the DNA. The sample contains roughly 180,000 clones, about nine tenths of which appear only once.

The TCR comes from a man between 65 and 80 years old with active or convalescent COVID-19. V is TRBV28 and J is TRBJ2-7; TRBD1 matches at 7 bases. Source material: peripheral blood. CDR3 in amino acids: CASSPVGGIYEQYF. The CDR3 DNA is TGTGCCAGCAGTCCCGTAGGGGGCATCTACGAGCAGTACTTC.